This T cell receptor (beta chain) is drawn from a study of OX40 agonist ivuxolimab in advanced cancers. The study in broad terms: Ivuxolimab was a fully human IgG2 agonistic monoclonal antibody targeting the costimulatory receptor OX40 (CD134). In the dose-escalation cohort, around 80% of patients were male, and the mean age was roughly 60 years with a range of about 20 to 79. Intravenous ivuxolimab was administered to patients every 2 weeks at six dose levels: 0.01, 0.1, 0.3, 1.5, 3 and 10 mg/kg. Among the 50 to 55 dose-escalation patients, about 19 had hepatocellular carcinoma, around 15 melanoma, 9 renal cell carcinoma and 9 head and neck cancer. Partial responses occurred in three dose-escalation patients: two with cutaneous melanoma and one with hepatocellular carcinoma. The purpose of peripheral TCRbeta sequencing was to test whether ivuxolimab changed TCR sequence diversity and led to clonal T-cell expansion. Patients were allowed to have had prior anti-PD-1, anti-PD-L1 or anti-CTLA-4 therapy, and approximately 40% of the dose-escalation patients had been treated with checkpoint inhibitors. The monotherapy dose-escalation portion (N = 52 patients) of the phase I ivuxolimab trial is reported in the paper.

Trimming at the junction amounts to 6 bases on V and 5 bases on J, and the germline ends lie 16 bases apart. As encoded in the germline V gene, CDR1 is MNHEY while CDR2 is SVGAGI. From its cysteine to its phenylalanine, the CDR3 spans 14 amino acids. The read is trimmed to its CDR3 DNA, 42 bases read in frame from base 1. As to this clone: Its antigen remains undetermined. No base quality information exists; no much larger clone differs at one position.

General conclusions and limits of the study: Partial responders in the 0.1-3.0 mg/kg groups had among the lowest normalized peripheral clonal expansion, especially among CD8+ T cells. At doses of 0.1 to 3.0 mg/kg, clonal expansion of both CD4+ and CD8+ blood T cells was observed from baseline to week 6. The antigen specificity of the peripheral T cells that underwent clonal expansion was not determined. After ivuxolimab, CD8+ T cells had more expanded clones than CD4+ T cells on average. Low levels of normalized T-cell clonal expansion were also seen in some patients who did not respond.

The trial excluded patients who had a history of autoimmune disease or were on systemic immunosuppression. Peripheral blood for TCR sequencing was collected from all dose cohorts at baseline, on cycle 4 day 1, and on cycle 7 day 1. The samples were taken from a phase I, first-in-human, multicenter, open-label dose-escalation trial of ivuxolimab. Adults with locally advanced or metastatic melanoma, renal cell, hepatocellular, or head and neck squamous cell carcinoma were enrolled in the trial. Before TCR sequencing, CD4+ T cells and CD8+ T cells were sorted from peripheral blood as separate populations. For sequencing of the TCRbeta CDR3 region, genomic DNA was extracted from the sorted cells. TCRbeta CDR3 regions were sequenced using the immunoSEQ Assay. Not all clones reach the TCRdb copy of this immuneACCESS table, which keeps in-frame sequences only. Checked studies attribute under half of the gap to unresolved V genes and leave the rest unexplained. The sample table shows tens of thousands of clones, and roughly 80% are seen once. The ten largest make up approximately 1.9% of the sample.

The sequence was obtained from an adult with an advanced solid tumor such as melanoma, head and neck, liver or kidney cancer. The chain is encoded by TRBV6-5 joined to TRBJ1-2; TRBD1 is possibly the D segment (6 matching bases). Sequenced material: CD4+ or CD8+ T cells sorted from blood, taken in a trial of the OX40 agonist ivuxolimab. The CDR3 sequence is CASSRGGEGYGYTF. Here is the DNA: TGTGCCAGCAGCAGAGGGGGTGAGGGGTATGGCTACACCTTC.